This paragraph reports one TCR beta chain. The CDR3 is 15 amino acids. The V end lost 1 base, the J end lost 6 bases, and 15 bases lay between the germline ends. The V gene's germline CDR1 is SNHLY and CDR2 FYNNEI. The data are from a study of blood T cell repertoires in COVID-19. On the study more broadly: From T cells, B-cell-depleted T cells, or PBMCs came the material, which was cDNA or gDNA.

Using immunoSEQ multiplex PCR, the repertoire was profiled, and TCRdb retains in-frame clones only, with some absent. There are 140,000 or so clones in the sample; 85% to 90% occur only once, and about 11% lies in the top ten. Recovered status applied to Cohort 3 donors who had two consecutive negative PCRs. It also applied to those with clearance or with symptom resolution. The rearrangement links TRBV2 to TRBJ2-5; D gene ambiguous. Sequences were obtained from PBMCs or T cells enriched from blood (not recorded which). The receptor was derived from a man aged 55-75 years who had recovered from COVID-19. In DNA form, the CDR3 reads TGTGCCAGCAGTGAAGAATTAGCAGCCACAAAGACCCAGTACTTC. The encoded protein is CASSEELAATKTQYF.